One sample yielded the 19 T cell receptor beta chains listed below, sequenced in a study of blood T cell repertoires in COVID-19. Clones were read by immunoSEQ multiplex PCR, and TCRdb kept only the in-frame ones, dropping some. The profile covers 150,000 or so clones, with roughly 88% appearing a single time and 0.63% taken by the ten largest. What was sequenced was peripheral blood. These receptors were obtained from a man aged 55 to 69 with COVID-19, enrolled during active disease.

The DNA for the CDR3 is TGTGCCGCCTGGGGGGGGGATTTCGTTCAGCCCCAGCATTTT. Encoded protein: CAAWGGDFVQPQHF. This chain links TRBV19 with TRBJ1-5, with D maybe TRBD1 (5 bases). Germline V gene sequence: CDR1 LNHDA, CDR2 SQIVND (reference sequence). The ends were cut back, 11 bases at V and 6 bases at J, with 20 bases in the middle. The CDR3 is made up of 14 amino acids.

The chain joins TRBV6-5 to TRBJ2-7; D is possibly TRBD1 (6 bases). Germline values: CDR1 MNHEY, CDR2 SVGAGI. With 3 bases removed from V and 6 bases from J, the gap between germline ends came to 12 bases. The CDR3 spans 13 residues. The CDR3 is CASSYYRDSEQYF. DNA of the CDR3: TGTGCCAGCAGTTATTACAGGGATTCCGAGCAGTACTTC.

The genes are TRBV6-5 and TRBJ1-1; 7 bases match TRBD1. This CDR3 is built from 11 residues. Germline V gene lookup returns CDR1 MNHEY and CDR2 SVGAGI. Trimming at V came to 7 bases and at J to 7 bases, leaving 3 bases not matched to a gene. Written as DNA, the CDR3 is TGTGCCAGCATGAGGACAGGTGAAGCTTTCTTT. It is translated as CASMRTGEAFF.

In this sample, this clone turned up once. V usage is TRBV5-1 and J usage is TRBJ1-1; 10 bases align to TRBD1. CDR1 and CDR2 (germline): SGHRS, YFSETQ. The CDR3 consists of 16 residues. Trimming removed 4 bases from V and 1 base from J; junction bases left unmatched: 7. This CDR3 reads CASSPGTGASNTEAFF. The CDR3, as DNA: TGCGCCAGCAGCCCCGGGACAGGGGCTTCGAACACTGAAGCTTTCTTT. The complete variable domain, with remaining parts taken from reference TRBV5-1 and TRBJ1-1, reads KAGVTQTPRYLIKTRGQQVTLSCSPISGHRSVSWYQQTPGQGLQFLFEYFSETQRNKGNFPGRFSGRQFSNSRSEMNVSTLELGDSALYLCASSPGTGASNTEAFFGQGTRLTVV.

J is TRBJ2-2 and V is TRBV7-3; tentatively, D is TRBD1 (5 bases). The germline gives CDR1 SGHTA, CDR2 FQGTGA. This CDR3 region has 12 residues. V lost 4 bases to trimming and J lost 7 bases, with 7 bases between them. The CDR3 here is CASSSDIGELFF. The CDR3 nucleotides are TGTGCCAGCAGCTCGGACATCGGGGAGCTGTTTTTT. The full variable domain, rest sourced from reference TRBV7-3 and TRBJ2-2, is GAGVSQTPSNKVTEKGKYVELRCDPISGHTALYWYRQSLGQGPEFLIYFQGTGAADDSGLPNDRFFAVRPEGSVSTLKIQRTERGDSAVYLCASSSDIGELFFGEGSRLTVL.

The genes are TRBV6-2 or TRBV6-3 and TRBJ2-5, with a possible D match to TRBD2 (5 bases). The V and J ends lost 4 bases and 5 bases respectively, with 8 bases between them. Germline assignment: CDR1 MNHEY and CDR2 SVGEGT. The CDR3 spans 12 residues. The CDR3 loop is CASSWTWETQYF. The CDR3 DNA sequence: TGTGCCAGCAGTTGGACTTGGGAGACCCAGTACTTC.

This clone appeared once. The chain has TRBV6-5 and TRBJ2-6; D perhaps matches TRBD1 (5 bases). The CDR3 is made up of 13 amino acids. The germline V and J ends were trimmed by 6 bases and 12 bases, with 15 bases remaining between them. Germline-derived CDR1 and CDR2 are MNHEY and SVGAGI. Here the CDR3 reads CASSPTGLPVLTF. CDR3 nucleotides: TGTGCCAGCAGCCCAACAGGTCTACCCGTCCTGACTTTC.

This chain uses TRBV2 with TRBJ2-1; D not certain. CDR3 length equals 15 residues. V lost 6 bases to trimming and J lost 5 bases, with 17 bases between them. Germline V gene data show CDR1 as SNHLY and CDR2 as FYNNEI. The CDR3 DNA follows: TGTGCCAGCAGGTCTGGGCTTGAAAAAAACAATGAGCAGTTCTTC. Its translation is CASRSGLEKNNEQFF.

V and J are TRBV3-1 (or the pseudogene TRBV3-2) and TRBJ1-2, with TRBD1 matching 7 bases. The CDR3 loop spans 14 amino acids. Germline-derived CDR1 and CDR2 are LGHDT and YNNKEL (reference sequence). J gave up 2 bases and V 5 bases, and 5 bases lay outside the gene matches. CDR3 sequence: CASSRQGENYGYTF. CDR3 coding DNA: TGTGCCAGCAGCAGACAGGGCGAAAACTATGGCTACACCTTC.

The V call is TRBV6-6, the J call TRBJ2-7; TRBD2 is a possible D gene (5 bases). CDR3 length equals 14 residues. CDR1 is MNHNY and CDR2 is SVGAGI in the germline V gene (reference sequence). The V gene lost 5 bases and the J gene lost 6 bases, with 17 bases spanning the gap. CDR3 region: CASSRDLGVGEQYF. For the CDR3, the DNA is TGTGCCAGCAGTAGAGATCTCGGGGTAGGCGAGCAGTACTTC.

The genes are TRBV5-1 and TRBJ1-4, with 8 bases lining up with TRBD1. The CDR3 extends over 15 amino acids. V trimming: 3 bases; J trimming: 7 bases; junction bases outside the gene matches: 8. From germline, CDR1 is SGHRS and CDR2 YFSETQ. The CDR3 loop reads CASSSTGGYTEKLFF. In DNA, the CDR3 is TGCGCCAGCAGCTCCACAGGGGGTTACACTGAAAAACTGTTTTTT.

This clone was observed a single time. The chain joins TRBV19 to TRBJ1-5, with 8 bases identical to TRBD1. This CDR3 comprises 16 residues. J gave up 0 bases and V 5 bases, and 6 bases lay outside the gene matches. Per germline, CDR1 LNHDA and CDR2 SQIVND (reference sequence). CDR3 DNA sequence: TGTGCCAGTAGTCCGGGACAGGTGTATAGCAATCAGCCCCAGCATTTT. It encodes CASSPGQVYSNQPQHF.

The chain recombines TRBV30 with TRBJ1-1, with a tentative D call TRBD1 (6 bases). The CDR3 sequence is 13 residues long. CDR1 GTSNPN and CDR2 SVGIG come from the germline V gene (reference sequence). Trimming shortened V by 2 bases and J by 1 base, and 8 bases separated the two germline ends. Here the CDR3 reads CAWSRTENTEAFF. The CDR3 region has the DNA TGTGCCTGGAGTAGGACAGAGAACACTGAAGCTTTCTTT.

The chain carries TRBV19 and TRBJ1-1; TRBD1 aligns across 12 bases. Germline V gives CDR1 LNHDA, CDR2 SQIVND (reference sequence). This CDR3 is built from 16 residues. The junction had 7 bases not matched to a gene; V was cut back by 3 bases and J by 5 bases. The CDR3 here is CASSIRGTGGNTEAFF. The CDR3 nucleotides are TGTGCCAGTAGTATCCGCGGGACAGGGGGCAATACTGAAGCTTTCTTT.

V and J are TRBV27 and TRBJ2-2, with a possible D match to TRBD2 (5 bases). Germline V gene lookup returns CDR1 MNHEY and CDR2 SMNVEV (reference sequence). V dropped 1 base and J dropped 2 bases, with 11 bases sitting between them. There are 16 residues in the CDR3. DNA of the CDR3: TGTGCCAGCAGTTTATGGTCAGGAGGTAACACCGGGGAGCTGTTTTTT. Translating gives CASSLWSGGNTGELFF.

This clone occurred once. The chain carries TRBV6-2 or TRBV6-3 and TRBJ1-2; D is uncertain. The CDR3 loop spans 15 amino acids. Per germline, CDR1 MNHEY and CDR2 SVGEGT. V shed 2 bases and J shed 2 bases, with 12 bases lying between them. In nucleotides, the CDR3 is TGTGCCAGCAGTTACGACGTACCGAGGAACTATGGCTACACCTTC. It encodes CASSYDVPRNYGYTF.

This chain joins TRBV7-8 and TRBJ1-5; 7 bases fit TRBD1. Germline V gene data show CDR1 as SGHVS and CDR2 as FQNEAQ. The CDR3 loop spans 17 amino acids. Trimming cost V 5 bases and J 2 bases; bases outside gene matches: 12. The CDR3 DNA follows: TGTGCCAGCAGCGGGACGACAGGGTGGGTCGGCAATCAGCCCCAGCATTTT. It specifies CASSGTTGWVGNQPQHF.

Here the CDR3 DNA reads TGTGCCAGCAGCTTGGAGGTAACGGGACAGGGATCCTCATACGAGCAGTACTTC. Translated, it gives CASSLEVTGQGSSYEQYF. The J gene is TRBJ2-7, the V gene TRBV5-6; 9 bases agree with TRBD1. Trimming took 0 bases from V and 4 from J; bases not matched to a gene: 14. The CDR3 has 18 amino acids. CDR1 is SGHDT and CDR2 is YYEEEE in the germline V gene.

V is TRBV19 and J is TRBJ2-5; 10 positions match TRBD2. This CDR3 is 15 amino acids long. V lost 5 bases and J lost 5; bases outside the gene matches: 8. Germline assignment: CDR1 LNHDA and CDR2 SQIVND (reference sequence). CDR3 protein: CASSSILAGEETQYF. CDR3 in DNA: TGTGCCAGTAGTTCCATTCTAGCGGGAGAGGAGACCCAGTACTTC.